The 27 T cell receptor beta chains below come from one sample, sequenced in a study of blood T cell repertoires in COVID-19. Produced via immunoSEQ multiplex PCR; TCRdb's table is partial and in-frame only. The table lists around 250,000 clones, about 82% of them singletons. Material: PBMCs or T cells enriched from blood (not recorded which). The receptors here all came from a woman between 50 and 59 years old with acute COVID-19.

The chain recombines TRBV7-3 with TRBJ2-3, with D perhaps TRBD2 (6 bases). CDR1 and CDR2 (germline): SGHTA, FQGTGA. The ends were cut back, 2 bases at V and 7 bases at J, with 19 bases in the middle. The CDR3 totals 16 residues. The CDR3: CASSLSPQLGGYTQYF. The DNA of the CDR3 is TGTGCCAGCAGCTTATCCCCGCAACTCGGGGGATATACGCAGTATTTT.

Notes on this clone: Other DNA sequences in the same sample also yield this CDR3. The J gene is TRBJ2-2, the V gene TRBV27; 7 positions agree with TRBD1. CDR1 is MNHEY, CDR2 SMNVEV, per germline (reference sequence). J lost 5 bases, V lost 5 bases, and 8 bases had no gene match. The CDR3 extends over 15 amino acids. CDR3 in DNA: TGTGCCAGCAGTCCAAGACAGGGATGGACCGGGGAGCTGTTTTTT. It encodes CASSPRQGWTGELFF.

This rearrangement joins TRBV9 to TRBJ2-1; 8 nucleotides agree with TRBD2. Germline V gene data show CDR1 as SGDLS and CDR2 as YYNGEE. There are 14 residues in the CDR3. Trimming took 0 bases from V and 7 from J; bases not matched to a gene: 3. DNA for the CDR3: TGTGCCAGCAGCGTAGAACTAGCGGCAAATGAGCAGTTCTTC. The encoded protein is CASSVELAANEQFF.

This chain joins TRBV7-2 and TRBJ1-1; TRBD1 is a possible D gene (6 bases). The CDR3 is 14 residues long. The germline CDR1 and CDR2 sequences are SGHTA and FQGNSA. The germline V and J ends were trimmed by 5 bases and 4 bases, with 14 bases remaining between them. The CDR3 bases are TGTGCCAGCAGCCACGAGGGGGGGGGCACTGAAGCTTTCTTT. The encoded protein is CASSHEGGGTEAFF.

The rearrangement joins TRBV6-5 to TRBJ2-2; perhaps TRBD1 as D (5 bases). V lost 8 bases and J lost 2, with 12 bases in between. This CDR3 is built from 14 residues. Germline lookup yields CDR1 MNHEY and CDR2 SVGAGI. CDR3 region: CASRRQSNTGELFF. As DNA, the CDR3 is TGTGCCAGCCGAAGACAGTCCAACACCGGGGAGCTGTTTTTT.

CDR3: CSISTRLDTEAFF. The CDR3 region has the DNA TGCAGCATATCGACGCGGTTGGACACTGAAGCTTTCTTT. This chain connects TRBV29-1 to TRBJ1-1; D is unclear. The length of the CDR3 is 13 residues. Germline V gives CDR1 SQVTM, CDR2 ANQGSEA. Deletions cut 8 bases from V and 3 bases from J, with 16 bases between.

The chain uses TRBV3-1 (or the pseudogene TRBV3-2) and TRBJ1-5; tentatively, D is TRBD1 (6 bases). V lost 3 bases, J lost 6 bases, and 12 bases lay in between. The CDR3 spans 14 residues. CDR1 and CDR2 from the germline V gene are LGHDT and YNNKEL (reference sequence). The CDR3: CASSHRGEGQPQHF. In DNA form, the CDR3 reads TGTGCCAGCAGCCACAGGGGAGAGGGTCAGCCCCAGCATTTT.

The V call is TRBV10-3, the J call TRBJ2-2, with D perhaps TRBD1 (5 bases). Germline V gives CDR1 ENHRY, CDR2 SYGVKD. CDR3 length: 15 residues. V shed 5 bases and J shed 1 base, with 11 bases lying between them. The CDR3 region is CAISSLTENTGELFF. CDR3 DNA: TGTGCCATCAGTTCTTTGACAGAGAACACCGGGGAGCTGTTTTTT.

The chain has TRBV4-1 and TRBJ2-7; D is perhaps TRBD1 (5 bases). The V end was cut by 0 bases, the J end by 3 bases, with 15 bases between. The germline V gene encodes CDR1 MGHRA and CDR2 YSYEKL. The CDR3 covers 16 residues. CDR3 amino acids: CASSQDRPGLVYEQYF. The CDR3 region has the DNA TGCGCCAGCAGCCAAGATAGGCCAGGGCTCGTCTACGAGCAGTACTTC.

This chain links TRBV9 with TRBJ1-6; 8 nucleotides agree with TRBD1. Germline CDR1 reads SGDLS; CDR2 reads YYNGEE. CDR3 length equals 18 residues. With V trimmed by 0 bases and J by 5 bases, 10 bases remained unmatched. The CDR3 region is CASSVGPTDRANNSPLHF. As DNA, the CDR3 is TGTGCCAGCAGCGTAGGTCCCACGGACAGGGCCAATAATTCACCCCTCCACTTT. Full variable domain (missing parts from reference TRBV9 and TRBJ1-6): DSGVTQTPKHLITATGQRVTLRCSPRSGDLSVYWYQQSLDQGLQFLIQYYNGEERAKGNILERFSAQQFPDLHSELNLSSLELGDSALYFCASSVGPTDRANNSPLHFGNGTRLTVT.

This clone has just one count. This rearrangement joins TRBV9 to TRBJ2-3; 7 bases agree with TRBD2. This CDR3 has 13 amino acids. Germline values: CDR1 SGDLS, CDR2 YYNGEE. J was trimmed by 6 bases and V by 4 bases; bases with no gene match: 5. For the CDR3, the DNA is TGTGCCAGCAGCCGGGGGGACCCCGATACGCAGTATTTT. Translating gives CASSRGDPDTQYF.

This chain uses TRBV9 with TRBJ2-1, with 10 bases identical to TRBD2. The CDR3 length is 15 residues. The germline CDR1 and CDR2 sequences are SGDLS and YYNGEE. Trimming removed 5 bases from V and 6 bases from J; junction bases left unmatched: 8. DNA for the CDR3: TGTGCCAGCAGTTACCGGGCTAGCGGGGGCAATGAGCAGTTCTTC. The encoded protein is CASSYRASGGNEQFF. The variable domain in full, completed from reference TRBV9 and TRBJ2-1, reads DSGVTQTPKHLITATGQRVTLRCSPRSGDLSVYWYQQSLDQGLQFLIQYYNGEERAKGNILERFSAQQFPDLHSELNLSSLELGDSALYFCASSYRASGGNEQFFGPGTRLTVL.

The chain couples TRBV5-1 to TRBJ1-3; D remains ambiguous. The germline CDR1 and CDR2 sequences are SGHRS and YFSETQ. V shed 1 base and J shed 0 bases, with 5 bases lying between them. CDR3 length: 14 amino acids. As DNA, the CDR3 is TGCGCCAGCAGCTTGTCCTCCTCTGGAAACACCATATATTTT. This codes for CASSLSSSGNTIYF.

This clone showed up just a few times. This chain uses TRBV2 with TRBJ1-5, with 7 bases that match TRBD1. The germline V gene has CDR1 SNHLY and CDR2 FYNNEI. This CDR3 is 15 amino acids long. The junction had 4 bases not matched to a gene; V was cut back by 5 bases and J by 0 bases. The CDR3 coding sequence is TGTGCCAGCAGTCAGGACAGGTATAGCAATCAGCCCCAGCATTTT. Protein: CASSQDRYSNQPQHF.

The chain joins TRBV20-1 to TRBJ2-5, with no clear D. The CDR3 spans 10 residues. Germline V lookup: CDR1 DFQATT, CDR2 SNEGSKA (reference sequence). Between the trimmed V and J ends, which lost 6 bases and 2 bases, there was a span of 4 bases. The CDR3 protein is CSAPQETQYF. CDR3 DNA: TGCAGTGCCCCACAAGAGACCCAGTACTTC.

This rearrangement joins TRBV5-5 to TRBJ2-2; 7 nucleotides line up with TRBD2. This CDR3 spans 15 amino acids. V shed 4 bases, J shed 7 bases, and the junction held 10 bases outside the gene matches. Germline lookup yields CDR1 SGHKS and CDR2 YYEKEE (reference sequence). This chain's CDR3 is CASSGEVRGDGELFF. The CDR3 DNA reads as TGTGCCAGCAGCGGTGAGGTCCGGGGGGACGGGGAGCTGTTTTTT.

V is TRBV25-1 and J is TRBJ2-7, with a possible D match to TRBD2 (5 bases). CDR3 size: 14 residues. Trimming shortened V by 3 bases and J by 3 bases, and 12 bases separated the two germline ends. The germline V gene has CDR1 MGHDK and CDR2 SYGVNS. The DNA for the CDR3 is TGTGCCAGCAGTGAGGGGTTAGGGAGCTACGAGCAGTACTTC. Translating gives CASSEGLGSYEQYF.

This clone appeared once. The V call is TRBV20-1, the J call TRBJ2-7; D ambiguous. CDR3 size: 14 residues. From germline, CDR1 is DFQATT and CDR2 SNEGSKA (reference sequence). V gave up 3 bases and J gave up 0 bases, with 12 bases separating them. CDR3 in amino acids: CSASATQSSYEQYF. In nucleotides, the CDR3 is TGCAGTGCTAGTGCAACTCAAAGCTCCTACGAGCAGTACTTC.

The chain carries TRBV30 and TRBJ1-1, with D possibly matching TRBD1 (5 bases). The V gene lost 4 bases and the J gene lost 0 bases, with 9 bases spanning the gap. In germline, CDR1 is GTSNPN, CDR2 SVGIG (reference sequence). CDR3 size: 13 residues. CDR3 sequence reads: CAWTAGMNTEAFF. Here the CDR3 DNA reads TGTGCCTGGACAGCAGGGATGAACACTGAAGCTTTCTTT.

The chain has TRBV5-1 and TRBJ1-3, with D uncertain. V shed 0 bases and J shed 3 bases, with 13 bases lying between them. Germline V gives CDR1 SGHRS, CDR2 YFSETQ. This CDR3 has 16 residues. The CDR3: CASSLAGSSLGNTIYF. The CDR3 DNA reads TGCGCCAGCAGCTTGGCCGGTAGCAGCCTTGGAAACACCATATATTTT.

The V and J genes are TRBV9 and TRBJ2-2; no definite D call. CDR1 SGDLS and CDR2 YYNGEE come from the germline V gene. The CDR3 extends over 13 amino acids. The V gene lost 3 bases and the J gene lost 0 bases, with 3 bases spanning the gap. CDR3 in amino acids: CASSATNTGELFF. CDR3 DNA sequence: TGTGCCAGCAGCGCCACGAACACCGGGGAGCTGTTTTTT.

This chain uses TRBV10-3 with TRBJ1-4; D is perhaps TRBD1 (5 bases). The CDR3 consists of 13 residues. Germline loops: CDR1 ENHRY, CDR2 SYGVKD. V gave up 11 bases and J gave up 5 bases, with 15 bases separating them. CDR3 region: CAARQLQNEKLFF. The CDR3 region has the DNA TGTGCCGCCCGACAGCTTCAGAATGAAAAACTGTTTTTT.

The chain recombines TRBV10-3 with TRBJ2-7, with D tentatively TRBD1 (5 bases). The length of the CDR3 is 15 residues. Trimming removed 7 bases from V and 5 bases from J, with 21 bases in between. Germline V gene data show CDR1 as ENHRY and CDR2 as SYGVKD. This CDR3 is CAITQGRQGKNEQYF. The CDR3 nucleotides read TGTGCCATCACACAAGGGCGGCAGGGAAAGAACGAGCAGTACTTC.

The V call is TRBV10-3, the J call TRBJ2-7; 11 nucleotides match TRBD2. The germline CDR1 and CDR2 sequences are ENHRY and SYGVKD. The CDR3 has 14 amino acids. V was pared by 6 bases and J by 2 bases, with 3 bases of the junction left unmatched. CDR3: CAIRGLADTYEQYF. Here the CDR3 DNA reads TGTGCCATCAGGGGACTAGCGGACACCTACGAGCAGTACTTC.

The chain links TRBV19 to TRBJ1-1, with D perhaps TRBD1 (5 bases). CDR3 size: 14 residues. The germline V and J ends were trimmed by 8 bases and 3 bases, with 16 bases remaining between them. CDR1 and CDR2 (germline): LNHDA, SQIVND (reference sequence). This chain's CDR3 is CASGRASRDTEAFF. DNA for the CDR3: TGTGCCAGTGGCAGGGCCTCTAGGGACACTGAAGCTTTCTTT.

This chain joins TRBV7-8 and TRBJ2-7; 7 nucleotides match TRBD1. This CDR3 is 15 amino acids long. J was trimmed by 3 bases and V by 5 bases; bases with no gene match: 10. Germline CDR1 reads SGHVS; CDR2 reads FQNEAQ. The CDR3 reads CASSREGQRIYEQYF. The CDR3 bases are TGTGCCAGCAGCCGAGAGGGACAGAGAATCTACGAGCAGTACTTC. Combining the CDR3 with reference TRBV7-8 and TRBJ2-7 gives the whole variable domain GAGVSQSPRYKVAKRGQDVALRCDPISGHVSLFWYQQALGQGPEFLTYFQNEAQLDKSGLPSDRFFAERPEGSVSTLKIQRTQQEDSAVYLCASSREGQRIYEQYFGPGTRLTVT.

This chain links TRBV5-5 with TRBJ1-2, with 8 bases matching TRBD1. The CDR3 has 16 amino acids. Germline-derived CDR1 and CDR2 are SGHKS and YYEKEE (reference sequence). The junction had 11 bases not matched to a gene; V was cut back by 1 base and J by 6 bases. The CDR3 nucleotides are TGTGCCAGCAGCTTGTCAACCAAACAGGGGGTCCATGGCTACACCTTC. Protein sequence: CASSLSTKQGVHGYTF.